This T cell receptor (beta chain) appears in the sequencing data of a study of blood T cells in healthy people across ages. CDR3 length equals 15 residues. The germline V gene encodes CDR1 DFQATT and CDR2 SNEGSKA (reference sequence). Details on this clonotype: Relative to the germline gene, one junction end is altered; a read error may explain this.

Combining a sample-barcoded 5' primer with a J-beta primer mix, a second PCR ran for roughly 6 to 11 cycles. TCRdb itself ran the 5' RACE reads through MiXCR, one entry per CDR3 protein. Of about 1.6 million distinct CDR3 sequences in the sample, roughly 30% are singletons; the top ten hold roughly 12%. The source is a woman in her 30s in good health. The chain has TRBV20-1 and TRBJ2-5, with 13 bases matching TRBD2. The closer fit of TRBJ2-7 to the DNA end suggests the J call may be wrong. The material sequenced was blood. The CDR3 spells CRAELAGGPRGEQYF. CDR3 nucleotides: TGCCGTGCGGAACTAGCGGGAGGGCCGAGGGGCGAGCAGTACTTC.